The entry below describes one TCR beta chain. The specificity of this receptor is unknown. No much larger clonotype is one base removed from it; base qualities were not supplied. The data were taken from a study of blood T cell repertoires in COVID-19 (dated by TCRdb to the early 2020s). For the study in its entirety: Samples from collaborators originated in the United States, Italy and Spain and spanned both the acute and convalescent phases of COVID-19. The prospective study material was composed of cDNA or gDNA derived from T cells, B-cell-depleted T cells, or PBMCs. Deeply sampled blood TCRbeta repertoires from subjects exposed to, actively infected with, or recovered from COVID-19 were included in the dataset. The repertoires were released in a freely available public database meant as a resource for research on the immune response to SARS-CoV-2. Samples came from the ongoing ImmuneRACE study (first 160 participants) plus 1,254 subjects from 6 global collaborators. Sample metadata almost always included a de-identified subject ID, COVID-19 status, age in years and sex. HLA class I and class II types, where available, came from metadata supplied by the sample provider rather than from assay-based typing.

TCRbeta CDR3 regions were amplified from genomic DNA by means of the immunoSEQ Assay, a bias-controlled multiplex PCR. Per the source publication's procedure: The number of nucleated cells in each sample was estimated by amplification of reference gene primers within the assay. To quantify the absolute abundance of each unique TCRbeta CDR3 rearrangement, sequence reads were collapsed and filtered. For each sample, productive Simpson clonality was calculated as the square root of Simpson's diversity index over productive rearrangements. The clones in this table, taken by TCRdb from immuneACCESS, are in-frame only. Not every clone is retained; where verified, under half of the shortfall comes from an unresolved V gene, and the cause of the rest is unknown. V, J and clone size are taken as reported in that table, and D and trimming were inferred from the DNA itself. The sample table shows approximately 310,000 clones, and around 90% are seen once. Of the sample, about 5% is held by the ten largest clones.

Results and caveats for the whole study, not just this receptor: The amount of clinical and demographic metadata varied by source and participant and was provided uncurated.

In the prospective study, participants were about 18 to 100 years old, resided in about two dozen geographic areas of the United States, and were enrolled through a virtual design. In the prospective study, cohorts were assigned on the basis of participant-reported clinical history obtained from a screening survey and a study questionnaire. Recovered participants in ImmuneRACE Cohort 3 were defined as having two consecutive negative NP/OP PCR tests, clearance from a healthcare professional, or resolution of symptoms. In the prospective study, whole blood, serum and a nasopharyngeal or oropharyngeal swab were collected from each participant by mobile phlebotomists. Additional blood draws and questionnaires over an approximately 2-month period could optionally be provided by prospective study participants. Blood samples from the prospective study were shipped frozen or at room temperature prior to DNA extraction.

Per the germline V gene (reference sequence), MNHEY is the CDR1 and SMNVEV is the CDR2. The CDR3 holds 21 amino acids from the cysteine to the phenylalanine. The read is trimmed to its CDR3 DNA, 63 bases read in frame from base 1. The junction shows trimming of 3 bases on V and 6 bases on J, plus 33 bases between the germline ends. The receptor comes from a man between 60 and 75 years old who had recovered from COVID-19. Sequencing used PBMCs or T cells enriched from blood (not recorded which). Here the chain combines TRBV27 and TRBJ1-3; the D segment cannot be called with confidence. The CDR3 has the sequence CASSFGDTDGRAAGPENTIYF. The DNA sequence reads TGTGCCAGCAGTTTCGGGGATACCGATGGTCGGGCGGCCGGGCCGGAAAACACCATATATTTT.